Shown below are 28 T cell receptor beta chains from a single sample sequenced in a study of cytomegalovirus exposure and HLA in healthy donors. The PCR employed 60 Vbeta primers together with 13 Jbeta primers. Produced via immunoSEQ multiplex PCR; TCRdb's table is partial and in-frame only. The data show some 140,000 clones, more than 75% seen once. The sample was PBMCs. These receptors all stem from a man aged 30-40 years in good health and CMV-seropositive.

The gene calls are TRBV4-3 and TRBJ1-3; 9 bases agree with TRBD1. The CDR3 is 15 residues long. CDR1 and CDR2 (germline): LGHNA, YSLEER. V shed 3 bases and J 7 bases; nucleotides not matched to a gene: 7. CDR3 region: CASSQDGTGKNTIYF. The CDR3 region has the DNA TGCGCCAGCAGCCAGGATGGGACAGGGAAGAACACCATATATTTT.

The genes are TRBV4-1 and TRBJ2-7, with 7 bases identical to TRBD2. Germline CDR1 reads MGHRA; CDR2 reads YSYEKL. The junction had 16 bases not matched to a gene; V was cut back by 4 bases and J by 7 bases. This CDR3 is 16 amino acids long. In DNA form, the CDR3 reads TGCGCCAGCAGCCCCACTCGGCTACGGGGGGAAGGAGAGCAGTACTTC. This sequence encodes CASSPTRLRGEGEQYF.

The genes are TRBV27 and TRBJ2-7, with 8 bases lining up with TRBD1. CDR1 and CDR2 from the germline V gene are MNHEY and SMNVEV (reference sequence). V dropped 5 bases and J dropped 5; count of bases not matched to a gene: 8. This CDR3 has 14 amino acids. The CDR3 protein is CASSKTGVRHEQYF. The CDR3 DNA is TGTGCCAGCAGTAAGACAGGGGTGAGACACGAGCAGTACTTC.

The chain carries TRBV7-6 and TRBJ1-1; D gene unclear. Germline assignment: CDR1 SGHVS and CDR2 FNYEAQ. The CDR3 has 15 residues. V dropped 2 bases and J dropped 0 bases, with 10 bases sitting between them. CDR3 protein: CASSLNRGMNTEAFF. The DNA of the CDR3 is TGTGCCAGCAGCTTAAATCGGGGTATGAACACTGAAGCTTTCTTT.

This chain uses TRBV6-6 with TRBJ1-1; D possibly corresponds to TRBD1 (6 bases). The CDR3 extends over 14 amino acids. V lost 6 bases and J 1 base, leaving 12 bases between the germline ends. Germline V gene sequence: CDR1 MNHNY, CDR2 SVGAGI (reference sequence). Here the CDR3 reads CASRPMTGNTEAFF. CDR3 sequence (DNA): TGTGCCAGCAGACCCATGACAGGGAACACTGAAGCTTTCTTT.

The rearrangement uses TRBV5-1 and TRBJ1-4, with D tentatively TRBD1 (5 bases). From germline, CDR1 is SGHRS and CDR2 YFSETQ. Trimming took off 0 bases at V and 7 bases at J, with 10 bases between the two ends. The CDR3 contains 14 residues. CDR3 sequence (DNA): TGCGCCAGCAGCTTGGGGGGCTTGGGTGAAAAACTGTTTTTT. Amino acid sequence: CASSLGGLGEKLFF.

The chain combines TRBV5-1 with TRBJ2-7; D is perhaps TRBD2 (5 bases). Germline V gives CDR1 SGHRS, CDR2 YFSETQ. V was cut by 4 bases and J by 6 bases, with 14 bases left in between. CDR3 length: 13 residues. In DNA, the CDR3 is TGCGCCAGCAGCACCCAACGCGGGCTCGAGCAGTACTTC. This codes for CASSTQRGLEQYF.

The sample holds a few counts of this clone. This chain links TRBV30 with TRBJ1-1, with 7 bases fitting TRBD1. The CDR3 contains 16 residues. The germline V gene has CDR1 GTSNPN and CDR2 SVGIG (reference sequence). J was trimmed by 3 bases and V by 3 bases; bases with no gene match: 13. CDR3 bases: TGTGCCTGGAGAAGTAAGGGGGCGTTATTAGACACTGAAGCTTTCTTT. Translated: CAWRSKGALLDTEAFF. Filled out from reference TRBV30 and TRBJ1-1, the complete variable domain reads SQTIHQWPATLVQPVGSPLSLECTVEGTSNPNLYWYRQAAGRGLQLLFYSVGIGQISSEVPQNLSASRPQDRQFILSSKKLLLSDSGFYLCAWRSKGALLDTEAFFGQGTRLTVV.

This chain uses TRBV12-5 with TRBJ2-2; 9 bases agree with TRBD1. Germline CDR1 is LGHNT and CDR2 is FRNRAP. V dropped 2 bases and J dropped 1; count of bases not matched to a gene: 8. The CDR3 consists of 18 residues. CDR3 nucleotide sequence: TGTGCTAGTGGTTTGCCAACGGGACAGGGAAGGAACACCGGGGAGCTGTTTTTT. Translation gives CASGLPTGQGRNTGELFF.

This clone came up once. The chain uses TRBV7-9 and TRBJ2-5; D possibly corresponds to TRBD2 (6 bases). Germline V gene data show CDR1 as SEHNR and CDR2 as FQNEAQ (reference sequence). Trimming cost V 0 bases and J 2 bases, with 16 bases left between them. The CDR3 loop spans 17 amino acids. CDR3 amino acids: CASSLALLGRHQETQYF. CDR3 bases: TGTGCCAGCAGCTTAGCGCTTTTAGGGAGGCATCAAGAGACCCAGTACTTC.

This chain links TRBV6-5 with TRBJ2-7, with 8 bases aligning to TRBD1. The V and J ends lost 2 bases and 9 bases, in that order; junction bases with no gene match: 6. Germline V lookup: CDR1 MNHEY, CDR2 SVGAGI. The CDR3 contains 13 residues. CDR3 region: CASSYDRGNAQYF. In DNA, the CDR3 is TGTGCCAGCAGTTACGACAGGGGAAACGCGCAGTACTTC.

V and J are TRBV6-1 and TRBJ2-1, with D unresolved. Deletions cut 1 base from V and 1 base from J, with 8 bases between. CDR1 and CDR2 from the germline V gene are MNHNS and SASEGT. The CDR3 is 15 residues long. The CDR3 here is CASSEDGLSYNEQFF. For the CDR3, the DNA is TGTGCCAGCAGTGAAGACGGGTTGTCCTACAATGAGCAGTTCTTC.

The chain couples TRBV7-3 to TRBJ2-5, with 8 bases aligning to TRBD1. The germline gives CDR1 SGHTA, CDR2 FQGTGA. The CDR3 is 15 amino acids. The trim removed 2 bases at V and 5 bases at J, leaving 7 bases unmatched. The CDR3 loop reads CASSLQGAGLETQYF. The CDR3 nucleotides read TGTGCCAGCAGCTTACAGGGGGCCGGCTTGGAGACCCAGTACTTC.

The V call is TRBV5-1, the J call TRBJ1-2; 10 nucleotides agree with TRBD1. Per germline, CDR1 SGHRS and CDR2 YFSETQ. The CDR3 consists of 15 residues. Germline trimming cut 3 bases from V and 2 bases from J; bases unmatched to any gene: 4. The chain's CDR3 is CASSSRQGANYGYTF. The CDR3 nucleotides read TGCGCCAGCAGCTCAAGACAGGGGGCGAACTATGGCTACACCTTC. Full variable domain (remainder filled in from reference TRBV5-1 and TRBJ1-2): KAGVTQTPRYLIKTRGQQVTLSCSPISGHRSVSWYQQTPGQGLQFLFEYFSETQRNKGNFPGRFSGRQFSNSRSEMNVSTLELGDSALYLCASSSRQGANYGYTFGSGTRLTVV.

This chain links TRBV4-2 with TRBJ2-1; TRBD2 might be the D (5 bases). Per germline, CDR1 LGHNA and CDR2 YNFKEQ. The CDR3 spans 13 residues. Trimming removed 3 bases from V and 8 bases from J, with 11 bases in between. CDR3 sequence: CASSHAGGDEQFF. For the CDR3, the DNA is TGTGCCAGCAGCCACGCGGGTGGGGATGAGCAGTTCTTC.

The CDR3 here is CASSLESGFTYNEQFF. Here the CDR3 DNA reads TGTGCCAGCAGCTTAGAAAGCGGGTTTACCTACAATGAGCAGTTCTTC. The chain combines TRBV5-6 with TRBJ2-1; D is possibly TRBD2 (6 bases). CDR3 size: 16 residues. Germline V gene lookup returns CDR1 SGHDT and CDR2 YYEEEE. V was shortened by 2 bases and J by 2 bases, with 14 bases between the two germline ends. Full variable domain (remainder filled in from reference TRBV5-6 and TRBJ2-1): DAGVTQSPTHLIKTRGQQVTLRCSPKSGHDTVSWYQQALGQGPQFIFQYYEEEERQRGNFPDRFSGHQFPNYSSELNVNALLLGDSALYLCASSLESGFTYNEQFFGPGTRLTVL.

This sequence joins TRBV10-3 and TRBJ1-2; D is undetermined. The CDR3 totals 13 residues. The V end was cut by 8 bases, the J end by 8 bases, with 18 bases between. Germline CDR1 ENHRY, CDR2 SYGVKD. The CDR3 coding sequence is TGTGCCATCTCTCCGGAAACAGTAAAGGGCTACACCTTC. Its translation is CAISPETVKGYTF.

This clone has just a few counts. The chain links TRBV29-1 to TRBJ2-3; possible D gene TRBD2, 7 bases. Looked up from germline, CDR1 is SQVTM and CDR2 is ANQGSEA. The V end was cut by 8 bases, the J end by 5 bases, with 17 bases between. The CDR3 consists of 13 residues. For the CDR3, the DNA is TGCAGCCTATGGGGGGGGCTGGGAGATACGCAGTATTTT. The encoded protein is CSLWGGLGDTQYF.

The chain employs TRBV7-9 and TRBJ2-1; 7 bases align to TRBD2. Trimming at V came to 3 bases and at J to 5 bases, leaving 7 bases not matched to a gene. The CDR3 is 15 amino acids. Germline CDR1 SEHNR, CDR2 FQNEAQ (reference sequence). The CDR3 protein is CASSLGGPQNNEQFF. CDR3 DNA sequence: TGTGCCAGCAGCTTGGGAGGGCCCCAAAACAATGAGCAGTTCTTC.

The gene calls are TRBV6-6 and TRBJ2-1, with D possibly matching TRBD2 (5 bases). Germline assignment: CDR1 MNHNY and CDR2 SVGAGI (reference sequence). The CDR3 is 13 residues long. Trimming took off 5 bases at V and 10 bases at J, with 15 bases between the two ends. This CDR3 is CASSPNPQREQFF. The CDR3 region has the DNA TGTGCCAGCAGTCCGAACCCACAGCGGGAGCAGTTCTTC.

The J gene is TRBJ1-1, the V gene TRBV11-2; a weak D match, TRBD1 (6 bases). The germline gives CDR1 SGHAT, CDR2 FQNNGV. The V end lost 1 base, the J end lost 4 bases, and 16 bases lay between the germline ends. The CDR3 extends over 16 amino acids. Here the CDR3 DNA reads TGTGCCAGCAGCTTAGGCCTTAGAATAGGGGGCACTGAAGCTTTCTTT. Residues: CASSLGLRIGGTEAFF.

The chain combines TRBV11-3 with TRBJ2-7; 8 bases are a match to TRBD2. CDR1 and CDR2 (germline): SGHNT, YENEEA. The CDR3 spans 14 residues. The trim removed 5 bases at V and 1 base at J, leaving 4 bases unmatched. CDR3 sequence: CASSQREGSYEQYF. CDR3 coding DNA: TGTGCCAGCAGCCAACGGGAGGGATCCTACGAGCAGTACTTC.

This clone appeared a single time. V and J are TRBV11-3 and TRBJ1-1; D is ambiguous. CDR3 length equals 12 residues. V was cut by 5 bases and J by 1 base, with 5 bases left in between. Per germline, CDR1 SGHNT and CDR2 YENEEA. The CDR3 loop reads CASSRGNTEAFF. DNA of the CDR3: TGTGCCAGCAGCCGGGGGAACACTGAAGCTTTCTTT.

The chain combines TRBV6-5 with TRBJ2-3; 10 bases agree with TRBD1. The CDR3 sequence is 16 residues long. After removal of 3 bases from V and 4 bases from J, the junction contained 7 bases not matched to a gene. The germline CDR1 and CDR2 sequences are MNHEY and SVGAGI. The CDR3 loop is CASSYWRDRGADTQYF. The DNA for the CDR3 is TGTGCCAGCAGTTATTGGCGGGACAGGGGAGCAGATACGCAGTATTTT.

V usage is TRBV28 and J usage is TRBJ2-2; TRBD1 matches 7 bases. The V gene end was trimmed by 4 bases and the J gene end by 2 bases; junction bases not matched to a gene: 4. The CDR3 is made up of 15 amino acids. CDR1 is MDHEN, CDR2 SYDVKM, per germline. The CDR3: CASSSGQRNTGELFF. Written as DNA, the CDR3 is TGTGCCAGCAGTTCGGGACAGAGAAACACCGGGGAGCTGTTTTTT. The complete variable domain, with remaining parts taken from reference TRBV28 and TRBJ2-2, reads DVKVTQSSRYLVKRTGEKVFLECVQDMDHENMFWYRQDPGLGLRLIYFSYDVKMKEKGDIPEGYSVSREKKERFSLILESASTNQTSMYLCASSSGQRNTGELFFGEGSRLTVL.

The chain combines TRBV28 with TRBJ1-2, with 9 bases aligning to TRBD1. V gave up 7 bases and J gave up 5 bases; unmatched junction bases: 8. Germline V gene sequence: CDR1 MDHEN, CDR2 SYDVKM. CDR3 length: 14 amino acids. CDR3 sequence (DNA): TGTGCCAGCACCGTCCCGGGACAGGGATATGGCTACACCTTC. This codes for CASTVPGQGYGYTF.

The J gene is TRBJ2-2, the V gene TRBV27; 11 bases line up with TRBD2. CDR3 size: 19 residues. CDR1 is MNHEY and CDR2 is SMNVEV in the germline V gene (reference sequence). The J segment lost 4 bases and the V segment lost 3 bases, leaving 13 bases of the junction unmatched. The CDR3 sequence: CASSFDRGIAGGLTGELFF. The DNA for the CDR3 is TGTGCCAGCAGTTTTGACAGGGGTATAGCGGGAGGGCTCACCGGGGAGCTGTTTTTT.

V usage is TRBV18 and J usage is TRBJ1-5; D remains unclear. The CDR3 extends over 14 amino acids. Trimming left V 3 bases short and J 5 bases short, with 11 bases between. Germline loops: CDR1 KGHSH, CDR2 LQKENI. CDR3 in DNA: TGTGCCAGCTCACCGACGGGAAAAGATCAGCCCCAGCATTTT. Translating it yields CASSPTGKDQPQHF.